A selection of T cell receptor beta chains follows, all from one sample in a study of blood T cell repertoires in COVID-19. This table comes from immunoSEQ multiplex PCR, and its TCRdb copy is limited to in-frame clones, with some not included. The repertoire holds 150,000 to 200,000 clones, with about nine tenths as singletons. Sequencing was done on a sample of peripheral blood. The receptors were sampled from a woman in her fifties or sixties with COVID-19, enrolled during active disease. The CDR3 runs from the conserved cysteine through the conserved F or W. The order of the fields is clone size, V gene, J gene, D gene, CDR3 DNA, CDR3 protein. The D gene is left open where the match is weak. Rows may omit the clone size; those that give it use once, few, many or a size class.

clone size: .
V gene: TRBV7-9
J gene: TRBJ1-1
D gene: .
CDR3 DNA: TGTGCCAGCAGCTTAGTTTCGGGGGGGAACACTGAAGCTTTCTTT
CDR3 protein: CASSLVSGGNTEAFF

clone size: few
V gene: TRBV15
J gene: TRBJ1-1
D gene: .
CDR3 DNA: TGTGCCACCAGCAGAGATCGAGGGTCAGGCACTGAAGCTTTCTTT
CDR3 protein: CATSRDRGSGTEAFF

clone size: .
V gene: TRBV21-1
J gene: TRBJ1-2
D gene: .
CDR3 DNA: TGTGCCAGCAGCGAAGACAGGAACTATGGCTACACCTTC
CDR3 protein: CASSEDRNYGYTF

clone size: once
V gene: TRBV5-6
J gene: TRBJ1-1
D gene: TRBD1
CDR3 DNA: TGTGCCAGCAGCCCATTGGACAGGGGGAACACTGAAGCTTTCTTT
CDR3 protein: CASSPLDRGNTEAFF

clone size: .
V gene: TRBV27
J gene: TRBJ2-7
D gene: TRBD1
CDR3 DNA: TGTGCCAGCAGTTTCCTGAGGACAGGGACCTCCTACGAGCAGTACTTC
CDR3 protein: CASSFLRTGTSYEQYF

clone size: .
V gene: TRBV29-1
J gene: TRBJ2-3
D gene: TRBD2
CDR3 DNA: TGCAGCGCAGGGACTAGCGGAGCTAGCACAGATACGCAGTATTTT
CDR3 protein: CSAGTSGASTDTQYF

clone size: .
V gene: TRBV5-6
J gene: TRBJ1-1
D gene: .
CDR3 DNA: TGTGCCAGCAGCTTGTACTTCACTGAAGCTTTCTTT
CDR3 protein: CASSLYFTEAFF

clone size: few
V gene: TRBV30
J gene: TRBJ1-5
D gene: .
CDR3 DNA: TGTGCCTGGAGTGGGGGGGACCACCGGTATAGCAATCAGCCCCAGCATTTT
CDR3 protein: CAWSGGDHRYSNQPQHF

clone size: .
V gene: TRBV3-1/TRBV3-2
J gene: TRBJ2-7
D gene: TRBD2
CDR3 DNA: TGTGCCAGCAGCCAGGGACTAGCGGGGTACGAGCAGTACTTC
CDR3 protein: CASSQGLAGYEQYF

clone size: .
V gene: TRBV19
J gene: TRBJ1-4
D gene: .
CDR3 DNA: TGTGCCAGTAGTATGGATACGGACAGAAATGAAAAACTGTTTTTT
CDR3 protein: CASSMDTDRNEKLFF

clone size: few
V gene: TRBV19
J gene: TRBJ1-2
D gene: .
CDR3 DNA: TGTGCCAGTAGTATGGGGCGCGTCTATGGCTACACCTTC
CDR3 protein: CASSMGRVYGYTF

clone size: .
V gene: TRBV27
J gene: TRBJ2-2
D gene: TRBD2
CDR3 DNA: TGTGCCAGCAGTTTCCGCGGGACTAGCGGGAGGAACACCGGGGAGCTGTTTTTT
CDR3 protein: CASSFRGTSGRNTGELFF

clone size: .
V gene: TRBV3-1/TRBV3-2
J gene: TRBJ2-7
D gene: .
CDR3 DNA: TGTGCCAGCAGCCAAGTTCAGGGGGGCGAGCAGTACTTC
CDR3 protein: CASSQVQGGEQYF

clone size: .
V gene: TRBV19
J gene: TRBJ1-1
D gene: .
CDR3 DNA: TGTGCCAGTAGTATAGGACAGGATGGGAACACTGAAGCTTTCTTT
CDR3 protein: CASSIGQDGNTEAFF

clone size: .
V gene: TRBV9
J gene: TRBJ1-5
D gene: .
CDR3 DNA: TGTGCCAGCAGCCCGGGGGTTAATCAGCCCCAGCATTTT
CDR3 protein: CASSPGVNQPQHF

clone size: .
V gene: TRBV3-1/TRBV3-2
J gene: TRBJ2-3
D gene: .
CDR3 DNA: TGTGCCAGCAGCCCCCTCGCATTCGGAGATACGCAGTATTTT
CDR3 protein: CASSPLAFGDTQYF

clone size: .
V gene: TRBV9
J gene: TRBJ2-7
D gene: TRBD2
CDR3 DNA: TGTGCCAGCAGCGTAGCGGCTAGCGGGTCCTCCTACGAGCAGTACTTC
CDR3 protein: CASSVAASGSSYEQYF

clone size: .
V gene: TRBV6-5
J gene: TRBJ1-2
D gene: .
CDR3 DNA: TGTGCCAGCAGTTTCCGGGATGGAGGGCATGGCTACACCTTC
CDR3 protein: CASSFRDGGHGYTF

clone size: .
V gene: TRBV6-6
J gene: TRBJ1-2
D gene: .
CDR3 DNA: TGTGCCAGCAGTAGCCGGCGGGACGCGATATACTATGGCTACACCTTC
CDR3 protein: CASSSRRDAIYYGYTF

clone size: .
V gene: TRBV12-5
J gene: TRBJ1-1
D gene: TRBD1
CDR3 DNA: TGTGCTAGTGGTTTGGTACAGGGGCTAGGCGCTTTCTTT
CDR3 protein: CASGLVQGLGAFF

clone size: .
V gene: TRBV6-5
J gene: TRBJ2-7
D gene: TRBD1
CDR3 DNA: TGTGCCAGCGCCGCTGACAGGGTATCCTACGAGCAGTACTTC
CDR3 protein: CASAADRVSYEQYF

clone size: .
V gene: TRBV2
J gene: TRBJ1-5
D gene: .
CDR3 DNA: TGTGCCAGCAATATGGCGCCGGGTAATCAGCCCCAGCATTTT
CDR3 protein: CASNMAPGNQPQHF

clone size: .
V gene: TRBV29-1
J gene: TRBJ1-2
D gene: .
CDR3 DNA: TGCAGCGTTGGCCTCGCGCGGGGCATTGGCTACACCTTC
CDR3 protein: CSVGLARGIGYTF

clone size: .
V gene: TRBV2
J gene: TRBJ1-1
D gene: TRBD1
CDR3 DNA: TGTGCCAGCAGTATCAGGGGGGCCACTGAAGCTTTCTTT
CDR3 protein: CASSIRGATEAFF

clone size: .
V gene: TRBV15
J gene: TRBJ2-1
D gene: TRBD2
CDR3 DNA: TGTGCCACCAGCAGGGGGACTAGCGGATTTTACAATGAGCAGTTCTTC
CDR3 protein: CATSRGTSGFYNEQFF

clone size: .
V gene: TRBV29-1
J gene: TRBJ1-1
D gene: TRBD1
CDR3 DNA: TGCAGCGTTGAAAAGGGGGCGGGCACTGAAGCTTTCTTT
CDR3 protein: CSVEKGAGTEAFF

clone size: .
V gene: TRBV10-3
J gene: TRBJ1-6
D gene: TRBD1
CDR3 DNA: TGTGCCATCAGTGAACCGGGACAGGGGTCCTATAATTCACCCCTCCACTTT
CDR3 protein: CAISEPGQGSYNSPLHF

clone size: .
V gene: TRBV29-1
J gene: TRBJ1-1
D gene: .
CDR3 DNA: TGCAGCGTTGAGCTAACCGGACTGGGATTTAACACTGAAGCTTTCTTT
CDR3 protein: CSVELTGLGFNTEAFF

clone size: once
V gene: TRBV5-1
J gene: TRBJ1-4
D gene: .
CDR3 DNA: TGCGCCAGCAGCTTGGTACCAAAGGGACTTAATGAAAAACTGTTTTTT
CDR3 protein: CASSLVPKGLNEKLFF

clone size: few
V gene: TRBV5-6
J gene: TRBJ2-7
D gene: TRBD2
CDR3 DNA: TGTGCCAGCAGCTTGGTTCCTAGCGGGAGTCCCCGTTACGAGCAGTACTTC
CDR3 protein: CASSLVPSGSPRYEQYF

clone size: .
V gene: TRBV19
J gene: TRBJ1-5
D gene: .
CDR3 DNA: TGTGCCAGTAGTATATTTTGGCCAGCGAGCAATCAGCCCCAGCATTTT
CDR3 protein: CASSIFWPASNQPQHF

clone size: .
V gene: TRBV7-9
J gene: TRBJ1-1
D gene: .
CDR3 DNA: TGTGCCAGCAGCCTAAATTCTGAAGCTTTCTTT
CDR3 protein: CASSLNSEAFF

clone size: .
V gene: TRBV11-2
J gene: TRBJ2-7
D gene: TRBD2
CDR3 DNA: TGTGCCAGCAGCTTCGGACTAGCGGGATACGAGCAGTACTTC
CDR3 protein: CASSFGLAGYEQYF

clone size: few
V gene: TRBV15
J gene: TRBJ2-7
D gene: TRBD2
CDR3 DNA: TGTGCCACCAGGGGGGTGTGGCGGGAGCTATGCAACGAGCAGTACTTC
CDR3 protein: CATRGVWRELCNEQYF

clone size: .
V gene: TRBV24-1
J gene: TRBJ2-1
D gene: TRBD2
CDR3 DNA: TGTGCCACCAGTGCCGCGGGAGGACCCTACAATGAGCAGTTCTTC
CDR3 protein: CATSAAGGPYNEQFF

clone size: .
V gene: TRBV3-1/TRBV3-2
J gene: TRBJ2-7
D gene: TRBD2
CDR3 DNA: TGTGCCAGCAGCCTTCTAGCGGCTCTCTCCTACGAGCAGTACTTC
CDR3 protein: CASSLLAALSYEQYF

clone size: .
V gene: TRBV3-1/TRBV3-2
J gene: TRBJ2-3
D gene: .
CDR3 DNA: TGTGCCAGCAGCCGAACCGGGACTGACACAGATACGCAGTATTTT
CDR3 protein: CASSRTGTDTDTQYF

clone size: .
V gene: TRBV7-2
J gene: TRBJ1-4
D gene: TRBD1
CDR3 DNA: TGTGCCAGCAGCAACACCGGGACAGTTAATGAAAAACTGTTTTTT
CDR3 protein: CASSNTGTVNEKLFF

clone size: .
V gene: TRBV12-3/TRBV12-4
J gene: TRBJ2-1
D gene: .
CDR3 DNA: TGTGCCAGCAGCCTCCGGTCGGGACTCCCGCAGTTCTTC
CDR3 protein: CASSLRSGLPQFF

clone size: .
V gene: TRBV28
J gene: TRBJ1-1
D gene: TRBD1
CDR3 DNA: TGTGCCAGCAGTTCTGGACAGGTTAACACTGAAGCTTTCTTT
CDR3 protein: CASSSGQVNTEAFF

clone size: .
V gene: TRBV5-1
J gene: TRBJ1-2
D gene: .
CDR3 DNA: TGCGCCAGCAGCTTGGGTTTTCAGGGAACCAACTATGGCTACACCTTC
CDR3 protein: CASSLGFQGTNYGYTF